These 32 T cell receptor beta chains were all obtained from the same sample, sequenced in a study of blood T cell repertoires in COVID-19. TCRdb keeps only in-frame clones here, not all; method: immunoSEQ multiplex PCR. The sample records 110,000 or so clones, around 84% being singletons. The sequencing sample was made of peripheral blood. Source of these receptors: a woman aged 40 to 50 with acute or convalescent COVID-19.

The chain links TRBV5-1 to TRBJ2-3; D possibly corresponds to TRBD2 (6 bases). Germline lookup yields CDR1 SGHRS and CDR2 YFSETQ. V lost 0 bases and J 3 bases, leaving 14 bases between the germline ends. This CDR3 comprises 16 residues. CDR3 residues: CASSLANWAGTDTQYF. The CDR3 region has the DNA TGCGCCAGCAGCTTGGCCAATTGGGCGGGGACAGATACGCAGTATTTT. Supplemented by reference TRBV5-1 and TRBJ2-3, the full variable domain reads KAGVTQTPRYLIKTRGQQVTLSCSPISGHRSVSWYQQTPGQGLQFLFEYFSETQRNKGNFPGRFSGRQFSNSRSEMNVSTLELGDSALYLCASSLANWAGTDTQYFGPGTRLTVL.

The chain combines TRBV5-1 with TRBJ1-1, with 11 bases lining up with TRBD1. From germline, CDR1 is SGHRS and CDR2 YFSETQ. CDR3 length equals 18 residues. V was pared by 0 bases and J by 0 bases, with 7 bases of the junction left unmatched. CDR3 in DNA: TGCGCCAGCAGCTTGGTCGGACAGGGGGCGACTATGAACACTGAAGCTTTCTTT. This gives the protein CASSLVGQGATMNTEAFF.

This sequence joins TRBV27 and TRBJ2-3; TRBD2 is a possible D gene (5 bases). This CDR3 contains 14 residues. CDR1 and CDR2 from the germline V gene are MNHEY and SMNVEV (reference sequence). V lost 7 bases and J lost 6, with 17 bases in between. In nucleotides, the CDR3 is TGTGCCAGCACCTTAGGGAGTCCTGGGGATACGCAGTATTTT. Its protein is CASTLGSPGDTQYF.

This clone was detected only a few times. The chain combines TRBV3-1 (or the pseudogene TRBV3-2) with TRBJ1-5; D is ambiguous. CDR1 is LGHDT and CDR2 is YNNKEL in the germline V gene (reference sequence). This CDR3 contains 15 residues. V was pared by 1 base and J by 1 base, with 8 bases between. CDR3 amino acids: CASSQASSSNQPQHF. The CDR3 coding sequence is TGTGCCAGCAGCCAAGCCAGTAGCAGCAATCAGCCCCAGCATTTT.

The chain joins TRBV2 to TRBJ1-5; D gene unclear. V dropped 6 bases and J dropped 4 bases, with 10 bases sitting between them. CDR1 is SNHLY and CDR2 is FYNNEI in the germline V gene. This CDR3 is built from 13 residues. The CDR3 spells CASRMGSNQPQHF. The CDR3, as DNA: TGTGCCAGCAGAATGGGCAGTAATCAGCCCCAGCATTTT.

This clone occurred a few times. This chain links TRBV19 with TRBJ2-7, with D tentatively TRBD2 (5 bases). This CDR3 has 14 amino acids. The germline gives CDR1 LNHDA, CDR2 SQIVND (reference sequence). V gave up 3 bases and J gave up 5 bases, with 14 bases separating them. CDR3 DNA sequence: TGTGCCAGTAGTATGAGGGAAGTCGTTAACGAGCAGTACTTC. Its protein is CASSMREVVNEQYF.

CDR3 DNA: TGTGCCAGCAGCTTAAGGGCCGGGACAGTGAATTCACCCCTCCACTTT. Translating it yields CASSLRAGTVNSPLHF. The genes are TRBV7-9 and TRBJ1-6, with 7 bases matching TRBD1. After removal of 2 bases from V and 7 bases from J, the junction contained 8 bases not matched to a gene. Germline V gene lookup returns CDR1 SEHNR and CDR2 FQNEAQ (reference sequence). This CDR3 contains 16 residues.

This chain links TRBV12-3 or TRBV12-4 with TRBJ1-1; D not certain. This CDR3 spans 13 amino acids. Trimming took off 6 bases at V and 1 base at J, with 9 bases between the two ends. Here the CDR3 reads CASSPFRNTEAFF. CDR3 nucleotides: TGTGCCAGCAGCCCGTTTAGGAACACTGAAGCTTTCTTT.

The chain links TRBV5-1 to TRBJ2-1; 9 bases are a match to TRBD1. From germline, CDR1 is SGHRS and CDR2 YFSETQ. This CDR3 has 15 amino acids. Trimming cost V 5 bases and J 8 bases; bases outside gene matches: 11. In DNA form, the CDR3 reads TGCGCCAGCAGACCTGACCCGGGACAGGGATATGAGCAGTTCTTC. Its protein product is CASRPDPGQGYEQFF.

The V and J genes are TRBV21-1 and TRBJ1-2; TRBD1 is taken as the D call from the table, unchecked against the DNA. TRBV21-1 represents a pseudogene. The CDR3 runs to 15 residues. The CDR3 DNA sequence: TGTGCCAGCAGCAGAAGGAGACAGGGGAACTATGGCTACACCTTC. This encodes CASSRRRQGNYGYTF.

The V gene is TRBV12-2, the J gene TRBJ2-2; the table's D call TRBD2 went unverified against the DNA. TRBV12-2 is an annotated pseudogene. This CDR3 is 16 amino acids long. CDR3 residues: CASRLPRSAPTGELFF. The DNA for the CDR3 is TGTGCAAGTCGCTTACCAAGAAGCGCTCCCACCGGGGAGCTGTTTTTT.

The rearrangement joins TRBV15 to TRBJ1-2; 7 nucleotides agree with TRBD1. The CDR3 sequence is 15 residues long. With V trimmed by 5 bases and J by 4 bases, 10 bases remained unmatched. Germline CDR1 and CDR2: LNHNV and YYDKDF (reference sequence). In DNA form, the CDR3 reads TGTGCCACCAGCCGACCGGACAGGAATGCCTATGGCTACACCTTC. Amino acid sequence: CATSRPDRNAYGYTF. Using reference TRBV15 and TRBJ1-2 for the parts outside the CDR3, the full variable domain is DAMVIQNPRYQVTQFGKPVTLSCSQTLNHNVMYWYQQKSSQAPKLLFHYYDKDFNNEADTPDNFQSRRPNTSFCFLDIRSPGLGDTAMYLCATSRPDRNAYGYTFGSGTRLTVV.

V is TRBV4-1 and J is TRBJ2-3, with D uncertain. V dropped 4 bases and J dropped 10 bases, with 21 bases sitting between them. Germline V gene lookup returns CDR1 MGHRA and CDR2 YSYEKL. CDR3 length equals 15 residues. The CDR3, as DNA: TGCGCCAGCAGCCTCCTGGAGCAGAAGCCTTCCCCGCAGTATTTT. Its translation: CASSLLEQKPSPQYF.

CDR3: CASNIGPGGLNTEAFF. The DNA of the CDR3 is TGTGCCAGTAACATAGGCCCAGGGGGCCTGAACACTGAAGCTTTCTTT. This sequence joins TRBV19 and TRBJ1-1; 8 bases fit TRBD1. The V segment lost 7 bases and the J segment 0 bases; nucleotides outside the gene matches: 10. The CDR3 sequence is 16 residues long. Germline V gene data show CDR1 as LNHDA and CDR2 as SQIVND (reference sequence).

The chain has TRBV6-1 and TRBJ1-2; D gene uncertain. Trimming stripped 2 bases from V and 8 bases from J, with 9 bases between. The CDR3 is made up of 12 amino acids. In germline, CDR1 is MNHNS, CDR2 SASEGT. This CDR3 is CASSEMRLGYTF. DNA for the CDR3: TGTGCCAGCAGTGAAATGAGGTTGGGCTACACCTTC.

The chain is built from TRBV10-2 and TRBJ2-7; TRBD2 agrees at 10 bases. This CDR3 has 17 amino acids. After removal of 4 bases from V and 3 bases from J, the junction contained 12 bases not matched to a gene. The germline gives CDR1 WSHSY, CDR2 SAAADI. DNA of the CDR3: TGCGCCAGCAGTGTTGGGTTAGCGGGGGGCCCCATCTACGAGCAGTACTTC. The encoded protein is CASSVGLAGGPIYEQYF.

This chain links TRBV2 with TRBJ1-2, with D uncertain. The CDR3 contains 15 residues. The V gene's germline CDR1 is SNHLY and CDR2 FYNNEI. V lost 8 bases to trimming and J lost 2 bases, with 18 bases between them. CDR3 DNA sequence: TGTGCCAGCGAACCGACAAACCGCCCAAACTATGGCTACACCTTC. It specifies CASEPTNRPNYGYTF.

The genes are TRBV21-1 and TRBJ2-7; the table's D gene call, TRBD2, was not cross checked with the DNA. TRBV21-1 is tagged as a pseudogene. The CDR3 length is 18 residues. CDR3 in DNA: TGTGCCAGCAGCAAAGAAAGCCAGCGGGACATCACCATCTACGAGCAGTACTTC. It is translated as CASSKESQRDITIYEQYF.

The chain joins TRBV5-1 to TRBJ1-2; the match to TRBD1 covers 10 bases. The CDR3 totals 16 residues. V lost 2 bases and J lost 4; bases outside the gene matches: 8. In germline, CDR1 is SGHRS, CDR2 YFSETQ. The CDR3 region is CASSLEPGQGPYGYTF. In nucleotides, the CDR3 is TGCGCCAGCAGCTTAGAACCGGGACAGGGGCCCTATGGCTACACCTTC.

J is TRBJ2-2 and V is TRBV7-7; D might be TRBD2 (6 bases). The V gene's germline CDR1 is SSHAT and CDR2 FNYEAQ (reference sequence). The CDR3 runs 16 residues. The V gene lost 5 bases and the J gene lost 7 bases, with 20 bases spanning the gap. The CDR3 DNA reads as TGTGCCAGCAGCCCCGTCGGGGTGGGGGGACTCGGGGAGCTGTTTTTT. Its protein product is CASSPVGVGGLGELFF.

V is TRBV5-4 and J is TRBJ2-5; TRBD2 aligns across 10 bases. The germline CDR1 and CDR2 sequences are SGHNT and YYREEE (reference sequence). V shed 2 bases and J 4 bases; nucleotides not matched to a gene: 5. The CDR3 sequence is 15 residues long. CDR3 bases: TGTGCCAGCAGCTTACAAGCGGGGGGGGGAGAGACCCAGTACTTC. Translated, it gives CASSLQAGGGETQYF.

This chain joins TRBV18 and TRBJ1-6, with 7 nucleotides matching TRBD1. The CDR3 consists of 14 residues. CDR1 is KGHSH and CDR2 is LQKENI in the germline V gene. After removal of 6 bases from V and 9 bases from J, the junction contained 8 bases not matched to a gene. The CDR3 coding sequence is TGTGCCAGCTCCAAAGACAGGGTTGGTTCACCCCTCCACTTT. This encodes CASSKDRVGSPLHF.

The rearrangement joins TRBV6-5 to TRBJ1-2, with 8 bases that match TRBD1. Germline trimming cut 3 bases from V and 6 bases from J; bases unmatched to any gene: 9. This CDR3 contains 15 residues. Germline CDR1 MNHEY, CDR2 SVGAGI. The CDR3 DNA follows: TGTGCCAGCAGTTATCGCCCCACAGGGGGAAATGGCTACACCTTC. Translating gives CASSYRPTGGNGYTF.

V is TRBV27 and J is TRBJ1-1; D is perhaps TRBD1 (6 bases). This CDR3 has 16 amino acids. V was clipped by 4 bases and J by 0 bases, with 15 bases between them. CDR1 MNHEY and CDR2 SMNVEV come from the germline V gene (reference sequence). CDR3 in DNA: TGTGCCAGCAGTTACGACAGGAGCAAAATGAACACTGAAGCTTTCTTT. As protein: CASSYDRSKMNTEAFF.

The chain joins TRBV3-1 (or the pseudogene TRBV3-2) to TRBJ2-1; D is possibly TRBD1 (6 bases). The germline V and J ends were trimmed by 0 bases and 6 bases, with 27 bases remaining between them. Germline V gene lookup returns CDR1 LGHDT and CDR2 YNNKEL (reference sequence). CDR3 length equals 20 residues. The CDR3 sequence is CASSQDTQGLDSQPINEQFF. The CDR3 DNA is TGTGCCAGCAGCCAAGATACCCAGGGGTTAGATAGCCAACCTATCAATGAGCAGTTCTTC.

V gene TRBV5-6 combines with J gene TRBJ2-7; unclear D gene. CDR1 and CDR2 (germline): SGHDT, YYEEEE. The length of the CDR3 is 13 residues. Trimming removed 0 bases from V and 6 bases from J, with 10 bases in between. CDR3 region: CASSLGRRGEQYF. The CDR3 nucleotides are TGTGCCAGCAGCTTGGGCCGTCGAGGCGAGCAGTACTTC.

The V gene is TRBV11-1, the J gene TRBJ1-3; no definite D call. The CDR3 consists of 15 residues. With 5 bases removed from V and 4 bases from J, the gap between germline ends came to 15 bases. The V gene's germline CDR1 is SGHAT and CDR2 FQDESV (reference sequence). CDR3 DNA: TGTGCCAGCAGCACCCGGGCGGGTTCCGGAAACACCATATATTTT. It is translated as CASSTRAGSGNTIYF.

CDR3 DNA sequence: TGCGCCAGCAGCTACGACAGGGGCAATCAGCCCCAGCATTTT. This gives the protein CASSYDRGNQPQHF. The chain links TRBV4-1 to TRBJ1-5; 7 bases fit TRBD1. Germline V gene lookup returns CDR1 MGHRA and CDR2 YSYEKL. V shed 5 bases and J 2 bases; nucleotides not matched to a gene: 3. The CDR3 length is 14 residues.

The chain carries TRBV9 and TRBJ1-2, with 7 bases matching TRBD1. Germline CDR1 is SGDLS and CDR2 is YYNGEE. The CDR3 spans 15 residues. After removal of 4 bases from V and 0 bases from J, the junction contained 6 bases not matched to a gene. The CDR3 DNA reads TGTGCCAGCAGCTTTGGGACAGAGCCTAACTATGGCTACACCTTC. It specifies CASSFGTEPNYGYTF.

The chain couples TRBV12-3 or TRBV12-4 to TRBJ1-1, with D perhaps TRBD1 (6 bases). The CDR3 runs to 13 residues. Trimming removed 4 bases from V and 5 bases from J, with 11 bases in between. The CDR3 spells CASSYEGDTEAFF. CDR3 in DNA: TGTGCCAGCAGTTATGAGGGGGATACTGAAGCTTTCTTT.

The chain recombines TRBV6-5 with TRBJ1-3, with 9 bases lining up with TRBD1. CDR1 and CDR2 (germline): MNHEY, SVGAGI. V lost 8 bases, J lost 6 bases, and 5 bases stayed unmatched. CDR3 size: 13 residues. Here the CDR3 reads CASPGTGLNTIYF. The CDR3 DNA reads TGTGCCAGCCCAGGGACAGGGTTAAACACCATATATTTT.

This clone has a single count. The chain uses TRBV7-2 and TRBJ1-3; the match to TRBD1 covers 8 bases. CDR3 size: 17 residues. Unmatched junction bases numbered 9, after V lost 5 bases and J lost 0 bases. CDR1 is SGHTA and CDR2 is FQGNSA in the germline V gene. The DNA of the CDR3 is TGTGCCAGCAGCGGCCGGGACAGGAGGAGCTCTGGAAACACCATATATTTT. Translating gives CASSGRDRRSSGNTIYF.